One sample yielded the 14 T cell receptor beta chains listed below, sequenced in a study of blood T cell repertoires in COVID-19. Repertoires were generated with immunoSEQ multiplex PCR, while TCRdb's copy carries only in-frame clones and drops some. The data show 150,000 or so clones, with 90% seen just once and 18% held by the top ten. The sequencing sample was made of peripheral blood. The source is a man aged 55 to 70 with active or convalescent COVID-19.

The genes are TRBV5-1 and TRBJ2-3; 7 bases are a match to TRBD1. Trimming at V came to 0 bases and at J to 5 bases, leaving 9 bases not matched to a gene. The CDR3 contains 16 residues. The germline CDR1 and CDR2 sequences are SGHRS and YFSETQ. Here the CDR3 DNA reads TGCGCCAGCAGCTTGGCCCTACGGGACAGAGGAGATACGCAGTATTTT. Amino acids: CASSLALRDRGDTQYF.

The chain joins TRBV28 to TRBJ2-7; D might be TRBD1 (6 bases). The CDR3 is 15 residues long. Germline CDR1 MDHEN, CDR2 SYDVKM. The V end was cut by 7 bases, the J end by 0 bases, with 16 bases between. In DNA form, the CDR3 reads TGTGCCAGCACATTATTGGGGACAAACTCCTACGAGCAGTACTTC. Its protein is CASTLLGTNSYEQYF.

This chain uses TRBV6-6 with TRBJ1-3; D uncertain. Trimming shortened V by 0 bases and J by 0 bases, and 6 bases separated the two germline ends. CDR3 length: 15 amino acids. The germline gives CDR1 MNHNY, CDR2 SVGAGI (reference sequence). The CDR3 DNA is TGTGCCAGCAGTTACTCGAGGGCCTCTGGAAACACCATATATTTT. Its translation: CASSYSRASGNTIYF.

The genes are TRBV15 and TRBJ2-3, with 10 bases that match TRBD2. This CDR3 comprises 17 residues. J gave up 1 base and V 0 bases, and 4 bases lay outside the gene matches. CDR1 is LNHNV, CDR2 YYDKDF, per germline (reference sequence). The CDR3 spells CATSRDGLAGGTDTQYF. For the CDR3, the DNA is TGTGCCACCAGCAGAGATGGGCTAGCGGGGGGCACAGATACGCAGTATTTT.

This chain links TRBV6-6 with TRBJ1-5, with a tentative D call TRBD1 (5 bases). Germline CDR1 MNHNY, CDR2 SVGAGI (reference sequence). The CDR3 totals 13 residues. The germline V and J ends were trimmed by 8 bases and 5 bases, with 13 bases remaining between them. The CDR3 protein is CASARGADQPQHF. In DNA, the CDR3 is TGTGCCAGCGCGCGTGGGGCAGATCAGCCCCAGCATTTT.

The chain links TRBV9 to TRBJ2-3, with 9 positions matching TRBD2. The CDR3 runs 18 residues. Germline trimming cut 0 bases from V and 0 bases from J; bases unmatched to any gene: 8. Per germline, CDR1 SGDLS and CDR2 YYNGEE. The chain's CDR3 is CASSVGLAGFMSTDTQYF. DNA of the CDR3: TGTGCCAGCAGCGTAGGGCTAGCGGGGTTTATGAGCACAGATACGCAGTATTTT.

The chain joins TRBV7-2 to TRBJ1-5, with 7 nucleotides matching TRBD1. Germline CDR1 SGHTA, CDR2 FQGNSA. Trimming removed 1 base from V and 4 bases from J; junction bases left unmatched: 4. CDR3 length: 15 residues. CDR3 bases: TGTGCCAGCAGCTTAGGGGACAGTAAAAATCAGCCCCAGCATTTT. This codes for CASSLGDSKNQPQHF.

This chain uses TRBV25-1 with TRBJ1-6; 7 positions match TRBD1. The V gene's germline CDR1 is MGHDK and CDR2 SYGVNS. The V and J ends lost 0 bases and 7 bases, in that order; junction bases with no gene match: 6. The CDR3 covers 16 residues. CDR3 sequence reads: CASSEYSSGGNSPLHF. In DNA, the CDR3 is TGTGCCAGCAGTGAATATTCCTCAGGGGGGAATTCACCCCTCCACTTT.

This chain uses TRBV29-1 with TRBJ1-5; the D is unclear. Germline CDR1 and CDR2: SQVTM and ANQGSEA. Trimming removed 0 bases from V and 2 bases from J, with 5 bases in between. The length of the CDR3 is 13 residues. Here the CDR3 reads CSVEESGNQPQHF. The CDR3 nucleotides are TGCAGCGTTGAAGAGTCGGGCAATCAGCCCCAGCATTTT.

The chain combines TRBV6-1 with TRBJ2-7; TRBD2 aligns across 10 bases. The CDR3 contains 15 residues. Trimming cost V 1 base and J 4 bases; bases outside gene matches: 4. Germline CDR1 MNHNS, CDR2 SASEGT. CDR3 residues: CASSEGLAGTYEQYF. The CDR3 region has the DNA TGTGCCAGCAGTGAAGGACTAGCGGGTACATACGAGCAGTACTTC.

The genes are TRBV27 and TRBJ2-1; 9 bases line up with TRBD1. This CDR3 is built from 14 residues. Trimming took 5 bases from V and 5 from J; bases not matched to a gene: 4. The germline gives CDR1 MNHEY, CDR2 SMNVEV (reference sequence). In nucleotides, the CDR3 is TGTGCCAGCAGTAGAGGGACAGGGAACAATGAGCAGTTCTTC. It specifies CASSRGTGNNEQFF.

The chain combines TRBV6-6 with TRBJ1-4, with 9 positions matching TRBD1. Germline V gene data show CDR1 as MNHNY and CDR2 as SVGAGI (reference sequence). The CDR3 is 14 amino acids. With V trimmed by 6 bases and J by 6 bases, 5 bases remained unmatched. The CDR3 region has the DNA TGTGCCAGCAGACAGGGGGCATTGGATGAAAAACTGTTTTTT. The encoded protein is CASRQGALDEKLFF.

The CDR3 nucleotides are TGTGCCAGCAGTTCGGGACAGGACCTTGAAAAACTGTTTTTT. This gives the protein CASSSGQDLEKLFF. The V gene is TRBV27, the J gene TRBJ1-4; 8 nucleotides line up with TRBD1. From germline, CDR1 is MNHEY and CDR2 SMNVEV (reference sequence). The CDR3 totals 14 residues. Trimming cost V 4 bases and J 7 bases; bases outside gene matches: 5.

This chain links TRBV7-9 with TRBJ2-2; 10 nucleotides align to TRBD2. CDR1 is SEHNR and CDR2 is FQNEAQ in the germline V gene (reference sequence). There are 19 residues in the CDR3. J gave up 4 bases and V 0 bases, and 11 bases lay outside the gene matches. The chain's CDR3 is CASSLALASGGPATGELFF. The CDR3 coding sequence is TGTGCCAGCAGCTTAGCGTTGGCTAGCGGGGGCCCCGCCACCGGGGAGCTGTTTTTT.